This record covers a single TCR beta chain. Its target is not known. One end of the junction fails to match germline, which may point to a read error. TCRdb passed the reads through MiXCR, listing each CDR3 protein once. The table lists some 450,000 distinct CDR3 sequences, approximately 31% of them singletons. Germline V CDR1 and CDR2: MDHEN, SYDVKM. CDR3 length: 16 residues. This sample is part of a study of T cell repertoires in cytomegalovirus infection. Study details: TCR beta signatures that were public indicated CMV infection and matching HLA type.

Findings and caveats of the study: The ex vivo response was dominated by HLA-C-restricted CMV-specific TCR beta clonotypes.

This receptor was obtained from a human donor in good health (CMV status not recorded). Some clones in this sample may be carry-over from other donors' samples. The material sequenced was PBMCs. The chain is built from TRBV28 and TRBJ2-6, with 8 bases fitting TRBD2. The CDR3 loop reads CASTRAGGSGANVLPF. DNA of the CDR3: TGTGCCAGCACTAGGGCGGGGGGCTCTGGGGCCAACGTCCTGCCTTTC.